The entry below describes one T cell receptor (beta chain). Its antigen remains unknown. This entry comes from a study of cytomegalovirus exposure and HLA in healthy donors. The PCR was carried out with 60 Vbeta primers and 13 Jbeta primers. Assay used: immunoSEQ multiplex PCR; TCRdb lists only in-frame clones, some missing. Counted here are approximately 160,000 clones, approximately 82% occurring once; the ten biggest clones make up 4.9%. The study, taken as a whole, reports: Later work found that TCR association rates differed between HLA loci; DRB1 had the most and HLA-C the fewest. Most subjects had HLA-A and HLA-B alleles reportedly predicted accurately by TCR beta sequences.

V lost 4 bases and J lost 7; bases outside the gene matches: 4. The CDR3 sequence is 15 residues long. Per germline, CDR1 MDHEN and CDR2 SYDVKM. The sequence came from a male donor in good health and CMV-seronegative. This chain joins TRBV28 and TRBJ2-7, with 16 nucleotides matching TRBD2. Specimen: PBMCs. The CDR3 nucleotides read TGTGCCAGCAGTTCGGGACTAGCGGGAGGGGAAGAGCAGTACTTC. As protein: CASSSGLAGGEEQYF.